This passage covers 29 T cell receptor beta chains from one sample sequenced in a study of T-cell memory formation after mild COVID-19. TCRdb recomputed calls from the 5' RACE reads with MiXCR, one row per CDR3 protein. The table has fewer than 150,000 distinct CDR3 sequences, about a sixth seen once; the top ten hold about 5%. The source material was PBMCs or a T cell subset sorted from them (not recorded which). The source of these receptors is a man aged 18 to 29 who had mild COVID-19 (a few samples of this study predate the infection). Cell type and time point are not known.

In this sample, this clonotype turned up many times. The chain employs TRBV15 and TRBJ2-2; D unresolved. Germline CDR1 reads LNHNV; CDR2 reads YYDKDF (reference sequence). The length of the CDR3 is 16 residues. V was clipped by 0 bases and J by 3 bases, with 11 bases between them. CDR3 DNA: TGTGCCACCAGCAGAGATCCACTTTCCGACACCGGGGAGCTGTTTTTT. It yields the protein CATSRDPLSDTGELFF.

This chain uses TRBV20-1 with TRBJ2-7; the D gene is possibly TRBD2 (6 bases). Trimming took off 1 base at V and 0 bases at J, with 10 bases between the two ends. Per germline, CDR1 DFQATT and CDR2 SNEGSKA (reference sequence). The CDR3 is 14 residues long. The CDR3 coding sequence is TGCAGTGCTAGAGCCCCTAGCGCCTCCTACGAGCAGTACTTC. It specifies CSARAPSASYEQYF.

This clonotype was detected a few times. V is TRBV6-5 and J is TRBJ1-6; 8 positions match TRBD1. CDR1 and CDR2 (germline): MNHEY, SVGAGI. The CDR3 is made up of 16 amino acids. The ends lost 0 bases at V and 7 bases at J; junction bases unmatched: 5. CDR3 nucleotide sequence: TGTGCCAGCAGTTACTCGTACAGGGGGGACAATTCACCCCTCCACTTT. Encoded protein: CASSYSYRGDNSPLHF.

In its sample, this clonotype was seen a few times. V gene TRBV9 combines with J gene TRBJ1-2; D is possibly TRBD1 (5 bases). This CDR3 contains 14 residues. Per the germline V gene, CDR1 is SGDLS and CDR2 is YYNGEE. Trimming shortened V by 4 bases and J by 4 bases, and 14 bases separated the two germline ends. In nucleotides, the CDR3 is TGTGCCAGCAGCCTCGCCGGGGCTACCTATGGCTACACCTTC. It translates to CASSLAGATYGYTF.

The J gene is TRBJ1-1, the V gene TRBV25-1, with D perhaps TRBD1 (6 bases). The CDR3 has 14 amino acids. CDR1 is MGHDK, CDR2 SYGVNS, per germline. V shed 1 base and J shed 5 bases, with 11 bases lying between them. In nucleotides, the CDR3 is TGTGCCAGCAGTGAATCGGAAAGGGGGACTGAAGCTTTCTTT. This sequence encodes CASSESERGTEAFF.

The chain recombines TRBV6-6 with TRBJ2-7, with D possibly TRBD1 on 6 matching bases. Germline V gives CDR1 MNHNY, CDR2 SVGAGI (reference sequence). The germline V and J ends were trimmed by 5 bases and 1 base, with 18 bases remaining between them. This CDR3 is 16 amino acids long. The CDR3 coding sequence is TGTGCCAGCAGTCAATTCGTGACAGGCCAATCCTACGAGCAGTACGTC. Its protein is CASSQFVTGQSYEQYV.

This clonotype has more than one count but fewer than ten. The chain couples TRBV9 to TRBJ2-3; no clear D gene. Germline V gene sequence: CDR1 SGDLS, CDR2 YYNGEE. The CDR3 contains 14 residues. V lost 0 bases to trimming and J lost 6 bases, with 11 bases between them. The DNA for the CDR3 is TGTGCCAGCAGCGTAGGATCCCACGGGGATACGCAGTATTTT. This encodes CASSVGSHGDTQYF.

This clonotype was seen only a few times. This rearrangement joins TRBV6-5 to TRBJ1-1; 7 bases map to TRBD1. Unmatched junction bases numbered 7, after V lost 5 bases and J lost 4 bases. This CDR3 has 14 residues. Germline V lookup: CDR1 MNHEY, CDR2 SVGAGI. CDR3 loop: CASSEGGAGTEAFF. The CDR3 nucleotides read TGTGCCAGCAGTGAAGGGGGCGCGGGCACTGAAGCTTTCTTT.

This clonotype was seen a handful of times. This chain uses TRBV14 with TRBJ2-5; maybe TRBD2 (5 bases). CDR3 length equals 14 residues. Germline CDR1 reads SGHDN; CDR2 reads FVKESK. Trimming removed 4 bases at V and 4 bases at J, with 13 bases between. The CDR3 protein is CASSLRAGGETQYF. Written as DNA, the CDR3 is TGTGCCAGCAGCCTGAGGGCGGGCGGAGAGACCCAGTACTTC.

The rearrangement uses TRBV2 and TRBJ2-2, with TRBD1 as a possible D gene (6 bases). Germline V lookup: CDR1 SNHLY, CDR2 FYNNEI. V dropped 8 bases and J dropped 7 bases, with 20 bases sitting between them. CDR3 size: 15 residues. The CDR3 region is CASWGPEGVGGELFF. As DNA, the CDR3 is TGTGCCAGCTGGGGGCCAGAAGGGGTCGGCGGGGAGCTGTTTTTT.

The chain links TRBV20-1 to TRBJ2-3; D is tentatively TRBD1 or TRBD2 (5 bases each). The CDR3 spans 12 residues. V lost 5 bases to trimming and J lost 9 bases, with 15 bases between them. Germline V gives CDR1 DFQATT, CDR2 SNEGSKA (reference sequence). The CDR3 reads CSAGPSWGTQYF. DNA for the CDR3: TGCAGTGCTGGACCCTCCTGGGGGACGCAGTATTTT.

The genes are TRBV7-6 and TRBJ2-5, with unresolved D. Germline assignment: CDR1 SGHVS and CDR2 FNYEAQ. V shed 4 bases and J shed 1 base, with 7 bases lying between them. The CDR3 has 13 residues. The CDR3: CASSSSPQETQYF. In DNA, the CDR3 is TGTGCCAGCAGCTCGTCTCCCCAAGAGACCCAGTACTTC.

This chain links TRBV18 with TRBJ2-3; no definite D call. Trimming left V 1 base short and J 4 bases short, with 6 bases between. The germline gives CDR1 KGHSH, CDR2 LQKENI. The CDR3 extends over 13 amino acids. The CDR3 loop reads CASSPREADTQYF. CDR3 DNA sequence: TGTGCCAGCTCACCACGCGAAGCAGATACGCAGTATTTT.

This clonotype is judged medium-sized. The genes are TRBV5-4 and TRBJ2-1; D perhaps matches TRBD2 (5 bases). The CDR3 runs to 13 residues. Deletions cut 4 bases from V and 9 bases from J, with 14 bases between. The germline V gene encodes CDR1 SGHNT and CDR2 YYREEE (reference sequence). The CDR3 DNA reads as TGTGCCAGCAGCGGAGACTATCCGAGTGAGCAGTTCTTC. Translating it yields CASSGDYPSEQFF.

This chain uses TRBV6-4 with TRBJ1-2, with 11 bases fitting TRBD1. Germline assignment: CDR1 MRHNA and CDR2 SNTAGT. The CDR3 has 14 residues. J gave up 7 bases and V 5 bases, and 6 bases lay outside the gene matches. This chain's CDR3 is CASSPGQGAVGYTF. DNA of the CDR3: TGTGCCAGCAGTCCCGGACAGGGGGCTGTTGGCTACACCTTC.

The CDR3 bases are TGTGCCAGCAGCTTAGCCCCGACGGGAGATACGCAGTATTTT. It encodes CASSLAPTGDTQYF. The chain employs TRBV7-3 and TRBJ2-3; the D is unclear. Trimming removed 2 bases from V and 5 bases from J, with 11 bases in between. The CDR3 length is 14 residues. CDR1 and CDR2 (germline): SGHTA, FQGTGA.

In this sample, this clonotype turned up many times. This rearrangement joins TRBV5-1 to TRBJ2-7; no clear D. CDR1 is SGHRS, CDR2 YFSETQ, per germline. V gave up 1 base and J gave up 4 bases, with 9 bases separating them. The CDR3 extends over 13 amino acids. The CDR3 spells CASSLSRSYEQYF. In DNA, the CDR3 is TGCGCCAGCAGCTTGTCACGTTCGTACGAGCAGTACTTC. Supplemented by reference TRBV5-1 and TRBJ2-7, the full variable domain reads KAGVTQTPRYLIKTRGQQVTLSCSPISGHRSVSWYQQTPGQGLQFLFEYFSETQRNKGNFPGRFSGRQFSNSRSEMNVSTLELGDSALYLCASSLSRSYEQYFGPGTRLTVT.

This clonotype was seen only a few times. The chain links TRBV12-3 or TRBV12-4 to TRBJ2-5; TRBD1 matches 7 bases. J was trimmed by 2 bases and V by 7 bases; bases with no gene match: 7. CDR3 length: 14 amino acids. DNA of the CDR3: TGTGCCAGCACCCCGGGACAGAGTCAAGAGACCCAGTACTTC. Residues: CASTPGQSQETQYF.

The table lists this clonotype with a few counts. The chain uses TRBV5-4 and TRBJ2-1; TRBD2 aligns across 7 bases. V lost 2 bases and J lost 0; bases outside the gene matches: 5. There are 16 residues in the CDR3. Germline CDR1 is SGHNT and CDR2 is YYREEE (reference sequence). Written as DNA, the CDR3 is TGTGCCAGCAGCTTAGTCCCGGGGGGCTCCTACAATGAGCAGTTCTTC. This encodes CASSLVPGGSYNEQFF.

The chain joins TRBV11-2 to TRBJ2-3; D gene uncertain. CDR1 and CDR2 from the germline V gene are SGHAT and FQNNGV. Trimming took 1 base from V and 7 from J, leaving 12 bases between them. The CDR3 runs 14 residues. The CDR3 loop reads CASSLGSLTYTQYF. CDR3 bases: TGTGCCAGCAGCTTAGGGTCCCTCACGTATACGCAGTATTTT.

The rearrangement joins TRBV10-3 to TRBJ1-5, with 11 nucleotides matching TRBD1. Germline lookup yields CDR1 ENHRY and CDR2 SYGVKD. CDR3 length equals 18 residues. V shed 5 bases and J 3 bases; nucleotides not matched to a gene: 12. CDR3 coding DNA: TGTGCCATCAGTAGCCGTCGACACGGACAGGGGGCCAATCAGCCCCAGCATTTT. This translates into CAISSRRHGQGANQPQHF.

The chain employs TRBV10-3 and TRBJ2-3; 11 bases agree with TRBD2. Germline CDR1 reads ENHRY; CDR2 reads SYGVKD. With V trimmed by 10 bases and J by 1 base, 16 bases remained unmatched. This CDR3 comprises 18 residues. The CDR3 loop reads CATKGGLAVERGTDTQYF. As DNA, the CDR3 is TGTGCCACCAAGGGGGGACTAGCGGTCGAAAGGGGCACAGATACGCAGTATTTT.

This clonotype came up a few times. The chain carries TRBV4-1 and TRBJ2-5, with D unclear. The CDR3 spans 13 residues. The germline V gene encodes CDR1 MGHRA and CDR2 YSYEKL. The V end lost 3 bases, the J end lost 1 base, and 6 bases lay between the germline ends. The CDR3 region is CASSQTLQETQYF. In DNA, the CDR3 is TGCGCCAGCAGCCAGACCCTCCAAGAGACCCAGTACTTC.

This clonotype was recorded a few times. The CDR3 reads CASSLDAGGNIQYF. CDR3 nucleotides: TGCGCCAGCAGCTTGGACGCGGGTGGAAACATTCAGTACTTC. The chain recombines TRBV5-1 with TRBJ2-4; TRBD2 is a possible D gene (5 bases). The CDR3 length is 14 residues. V lost 0 bases and J 6 bases, leaving 10 bases between the germline ends. Germline V lookup: CDR1 SGHRS, CDR2 YFSETQ.

This clonotype occurred a few times. This sequence joins TRBV5-1 and TRBJ2-1; D possibly corresponds to TRBD2 (5 bases). The CDR3 is 13 residues long. Germline CDR1 SGHRS, CDR2 YFSETQ. Trimming cost V 6 bases and J 4 bases, with 11 bases left between them. The DNA for the CDR3 is TGCGCCAGCACACCCGGGGAGTACAATGAGCAGTTCTTC. Its protein is CASTPGEYNEQFF.

The sample holds a few counts of this clonotype. The chain has TRBV6-5 and TRBJ2-5; 8 bases are shared with TRBD2. The CDR3 length is 14 residues. Germline CDR1 MNHEY, CDR2 SVGAGI. This chain's CDR3 is CASGLAGGSETQYF. The CDR3 DNA follows: TGTGCGTCCGGGCTAGCGGGCGGATCGGAGACCCAGTACTTC.

This chain links TRBV4-2 with TRBJ1-6; no reliable D call. This CDR3 comprises 13 residues. CDR1 is LGHNA, CDR2 YNFKEQ, per germline. V lost 0 bases and J lost 10, with 7 bases in between. The CDR3 DNA is TGTGCCAGCAGCCAAGATCAAGGATCACCCCTCCACTTT. This encodes CASSQDQGSPLHF.

This rearrangement joins TRBV5-1 to TRBJ2-5; D might be TRBD2 (6 bases). The germline V and J ends were trimmed by 4 bases and 2 bases, with 18 bases remaining between them. Germline assignment: CDR1 SGHRS and CDR2 YFSETQ. This CDR3 spans 16 amino acids. The CDR3 region is CASSPGGAAAQETQYF. For the CDR3, the DNA is TGCGCCAGCAGCCCGGGCGGGGCTGCGGCACAAGAGACCCAGTACTTC.

In this sample, this clonotype turned up a few times. The rearrangement joins TRBV5-4 to TRBJ2-6, with 11 nucleotides matching TRBD1. Germline values: CDR1 SGHNT, CDR2 YYREEE (reference sequence). The V segment lost 4 bases and the J segment 1 base; nucleotides outside the gene matches: 7. This CDR3 spans 18 amino acids. CDR3 region: CASSTRTGGASGANVLTF. In nucleotides, the CDR3 is TGTGCCAGCAGCACCCGGACAGGGGGCGCTTCTGGGGCCAACGTCCTGACTTTC.